The following is a T cell receptor beta chain sequence with its context. The antigen remains undetermined. A much larger clone lies one base from this, so it may be a read error. The record originates from a study of T cells after yellow fever vaccination. Across the study: Libraries from low-cell-number fractions were prepared with the SMART-Seq v4 Ultra Low Input RNA kit. Broader study findings: Relatively few clonotypes were ones that appeared in both CD4 and CD8 compartments. Clones from primary vaccination mostly reappeared after the booster (approximately 96% CD4, about 88% CD8).

In making TCR cDNA, 5'RACE template switching added a universal primer site and UMIs to it. TCRdb ran MiXCR on the 5' RACE reads and lists one entry per CDR3 protein. Among about 29,000 distinct CDR3 sequences, 5% to 6% were seen once, and the ten largest hold about two fifths. Trimming removed 7 bases at V and 3 bases at J, with 10 bases between. Germline lookup yields CDR1 GTSNPN and CDR2 SVGIG (reference sequence). The CDR3 consists of 11 residues. This chain joins TRBV30 and TRBJ2-7; D gene uncertain. Here the sequenced sample was CD8+ T cells sorted from PBMCs, taken 10 days after the yellow fever booster vaccination. The source is a man aged 25 to 40 who received the YFV17D yellow fever vaccine. The CDR3, as DNA: TGTGCCTTGACCTCAAGCTACGAGCAGTACTTC. This translates into CALTSSYEQYF.